This T cell receptor beta chain was found in a study of cytomegalovirus exposure and HLA in healthy donors. The overall study: Within an early data release were around 80 million unique TCRs drawn from HLA-typed donors.

Study-wide results and limits: Most TCR sequences were uncommon, yet certain public TCRs appeared in many donors.

Trimming cost V 2 bases and J 5 bases, with 13 bases left between them. This CDR3 has 14 residues. CDR1 and CDR2 (germline): LNHDA, SQIVND (reference sequence). The PCR was carried out with 60 Vbeta primers and 13 Jbeta primers. Assay: immunoSEQ multiplex PCR; the TCRdb copy retains only in-frame clones and omits some. The sample records about 83,000 clones, 70% to 75% being singletons. Points on this clone: The antigen is undetermined.

This receptor was identified in a man aged 55 to 70 in good health and CMV-seronegative. The chain is built from TRBV19 and TRBJ2-7; D perhaps matches TRBD2 (6 bases). Sequences were obtained from PBMCs. The CDR3 nucleotides are TGTGCCAGTAGTATAATTGGCGGGACCCACGAGCAGTACTTC. The encoded protein is CASSIIGGTHEQYF.